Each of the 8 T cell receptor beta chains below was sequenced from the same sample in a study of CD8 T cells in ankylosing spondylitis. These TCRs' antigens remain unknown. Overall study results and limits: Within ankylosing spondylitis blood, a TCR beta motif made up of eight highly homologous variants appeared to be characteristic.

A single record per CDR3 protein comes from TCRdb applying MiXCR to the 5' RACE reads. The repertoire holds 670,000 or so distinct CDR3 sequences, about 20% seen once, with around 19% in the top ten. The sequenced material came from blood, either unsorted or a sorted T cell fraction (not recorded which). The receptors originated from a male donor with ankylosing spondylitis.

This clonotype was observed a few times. The CDR3 coding sequence is TGCGCCAGCAGCCAGTCGCGTTTTAGCGGGATCTACGAGCAGTACTTC. Protein: CASSQSRFSGIYEQYF. This chain connects TRBV4-3 to TRBJ2-7, with 8 bases that match TRBD2. CDR3 length: 16 residues. Germline V gene data show CDR1 as LGHNA and CDR2 as YSLEER. The junction had 10 bases not matched to a gene; V was cut back by 3 bases and J by 3 bases.

In DNA, the CDR3 is TGTGCCAGCAGTTCCGGACAGGGCATTTGGGCCGGGGAGCTGTTTTTT. Its translation: CASSSGQGIWAGELFF. This chain joins TRBV12-3 or TRBV12-4 and TRBJ2-2; 8 bases fit TRBD1. With 4 bases clipped from V and 6 bases from J, the junction kept 10 bases outside the gene matches. CDR3 size: 16 residues.

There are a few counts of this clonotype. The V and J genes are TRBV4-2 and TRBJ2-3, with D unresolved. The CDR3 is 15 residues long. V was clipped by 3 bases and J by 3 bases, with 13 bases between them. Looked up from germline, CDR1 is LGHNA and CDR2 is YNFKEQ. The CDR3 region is CASSQWSQPTDTQYF. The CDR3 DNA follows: TGTGCCAGCAGCCAGTGGTCACAACCAACAGATACGCAGTATTTT.

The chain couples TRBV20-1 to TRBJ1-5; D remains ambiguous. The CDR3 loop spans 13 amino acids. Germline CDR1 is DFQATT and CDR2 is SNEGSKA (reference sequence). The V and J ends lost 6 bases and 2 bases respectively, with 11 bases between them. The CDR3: CSATTRGNQPQHF. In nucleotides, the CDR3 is TGCAGTGCCACAACACGGGGCAATCAGCCCCAGCATTTT.

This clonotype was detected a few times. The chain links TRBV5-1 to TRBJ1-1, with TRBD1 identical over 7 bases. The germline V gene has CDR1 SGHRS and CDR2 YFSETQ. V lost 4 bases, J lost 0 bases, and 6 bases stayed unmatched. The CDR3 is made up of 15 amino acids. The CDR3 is CASSTPTGVNTEAFF. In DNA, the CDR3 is TGCGCCAGCAGCACCCCAACAGGGGTGAACACTGAAGCTTTCTTT.

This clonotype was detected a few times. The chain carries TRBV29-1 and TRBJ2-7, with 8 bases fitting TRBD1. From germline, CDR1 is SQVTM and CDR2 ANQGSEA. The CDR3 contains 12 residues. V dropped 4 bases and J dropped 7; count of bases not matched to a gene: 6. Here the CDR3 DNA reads TGCAGCGTTGCGCAGGGGGCGGGGGAGCAGTACTTC. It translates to CSVAQGAGEQYF.

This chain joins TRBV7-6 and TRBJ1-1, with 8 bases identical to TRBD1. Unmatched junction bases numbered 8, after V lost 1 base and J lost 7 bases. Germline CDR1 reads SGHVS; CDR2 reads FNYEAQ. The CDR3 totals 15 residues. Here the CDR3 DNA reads TGTGCCAGCAGCTTAGGTCAGGGGGCAAAAGGTGAAGCTTTCTTT. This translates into CASSLGQGAKGEAFF.

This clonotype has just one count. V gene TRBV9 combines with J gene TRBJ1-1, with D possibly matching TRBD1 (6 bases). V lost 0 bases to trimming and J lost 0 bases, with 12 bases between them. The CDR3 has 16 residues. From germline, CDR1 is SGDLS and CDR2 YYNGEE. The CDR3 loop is CASSVDGGAMNTEAFF. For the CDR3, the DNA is TGTGCCAGCAGCGTAGACGGGGGGGCTATGAACACTGAAGCTTTCTTT.